These 20 T cell receptor beta chains came from one sample sequenced in a study of regulatory T cells in long-lasting Graves disease. Library construction for TCR beta used iRepertoire HTBI primers and Arm-PCR of CDR3 regions. From the multiplex PCR reads, TCRdb called clonotypes with MiXCR, one entry per CDR3 protein. The table records 350,000 to 450,000 distinct CDR3 sequences, 12% of them present only once. The time point: newly diagnosed GD, antithyroid drugs for less than 3 months. Extracted RNA from PBMCs served as the source of the TCR library. These same records also appear under a second study, on T cells in Graves' hyperthyroidism and ophthalmopathy.

The material was peripheral blood mononuclear cells (PBMCs), obtained at new diagnosis, from a patient treated with antithyroid drugs. The receptors here all came from a woman aged 18-35 years with Graves disease.

V gene TRBV2 combines with J gene TRBJ2-6; D could derive from TRBD1 or TRBD2 (5 bases each). V dropped 6 bases and J dropped 3 bases, with 12 bases sitting between them. Germline V gene sequence: CDR1 SNHLY, CDR2 FYNNEI. There are 15 residues in the CDR3. The CDR3 here is CASSHGAFGANVLTF. The CDR3 DNA follows: TGTGCCAGCAGCCACGGGGCCTTTGGGGCCAACGTCCTGACTTTC.

This clonotype was seen at least ten times. V and J are TRBV7-3 and TRBJ2-3; D gene ambiguous. The CDR3 sequence is 13 residues long. V gave up 2 bases and J gave up 4 bases, with 7 bases separating them. Germline V lookup: CDR1 SGHTA, CDR2 FQGTGA. The CDR3 coding sequence is TGTGCCAGCAGCTTAGGGTATTCAGATACGCAGTATTTT. Its protein product is CASSLGYSDTQYF.

The V call is TRBV7-3, the J call TRBJ2-7; 12 bases agree with TRBD2. Germline assignment: CDR1 SGHTA and CDR2 FQGTGA. With 2 bases clipped from V and 9 bases from J, the junction kept 8 bases outside the gene matches. The length of the CDR3 is 15 residues. The CDR3, as DNA: TGTGCCAGCAGCTTAGATGGACTAGCGGGAATGAGGCAGTACTTC. Translated, it gives CASSLDGLAGMRQYF.

Many counts were recorded for this clonotype. This chain connects TRBV5-4 to TRBJ2-5, with D perhaps matching TRBD1 or TRBD2 (6 bases each). The V gene's germline CDR1 is SGHNT and CDR2 YYREEE (reference sequence). V was trimmed by 0 bases and J by 5 bases, leaving 11 bases between them. The CDR3 is made up of 14 amino acids. CDR3 loop: CASSLGGARETQYF. The CDR3 nucleotides read TGTGCCAGCAGCTTGGGGGGGGCGCGGGAGACCCAGTACTTC. Drawing the rest from reference TRBV5-4 and TRBJ2-5, the complete variable domain is ETGVTQSPTHLIKTRGQQVTLRCSSQSGHNTVSWYQQALGQGPQFIFQYYREEENGRGNFPPRFSGLQFPNYSSELNVNALELDDSALYLCASSLGGARETQYFGPGTRLLVL.

This clonotype has a count of ten or more. The rearrangement uses TRBV6-5 and TRBJ2-5; TRBD2 matches at 9 bases. The CDR3 contains 20 residues. Trimming at V came to 2 bases and at J to 0 bases, leaving 16 bases not matched to a gene. Per the germline V gene, CDR1 is MNHEY and CDR2 is SVGAGI. The DNA for the CDR3 is TGTGCCAGCAGTTACCCAACCACCCGACTAGCGGCCAGGTACCAAGAGACCCAGTACTTC. Protein: CASSYPTTRLAARYQETQYF.

This clonotype was seen only a few times. The CDR3, as DNA: TGTGCCACCAGTGATTTCAGCTACGAGCAGTACTTC. Translated: CATSDFSYEQYF. The chain combines TRBV24-1 with TRBJ2-7; no firm D call. V was pared by 1 base and J by 3 bases, with 3 bases between. The CDR3 sequence is 12 residues long. From germline, CDR1 is KGHDR and CDR2 SFDVKD.

The sample holds many counts of this clonotype. The chain is built from TRBV5-1 and TRBJ1-1; D is unclear. V lost 3 bases, J lost 8 bases, and 14 bases lay in between. The CDR3 loop spans 13 amino acids. The germline gives CDR1 SGHRS, CDR2 YFSETQ. The CDR3 DNA reads as TGCGCCAGCAGCTACGAGGCGCCAACCGAAGCTTTCTTT. Translated: CASSYEAPTEAFF.

At least ten counts were recorded for this clonotype. The V and J genes are TRBV2 and TRBJ1-6, with D hard to call. CDR3 length: 13 amino acids. V was trimmed by 7 bases and J by 2 bases, leaving 6 bases between them. Germline-derived CDR1 and CDR2 are SNHLY and FYNNEI. CDR3 residues: CASKEAYNSPLHF. CDR3 sequence (DNA): TGTGCCAGCAAGGAGGCCTATAATTCACCCCTCCACTTT.

Details on this clonotype: With a much larger clone just one base away, this may be a read error. The V and J genes are TRBV20-1 and TRBJ2-7; 7 positions agree with TRBD2. Germline assignment: CDR1 DFQATT and CDR2 SNEGSKA (reference sequence). The V and J ends lost 6 bases and 7 bases, in that order; junction bases with no gene match: 15. The CDR3 spans 14 residues. DNA of the CDR3: TGCAGTGCCCTACTAGCGAGTACCTACAATGAGCAGTACTTC. Amino acid sequence: CSALLASTYNEQYF.

This clonotype was seen ten or more times. The chain couples TRBV7-3 to TRBJ2-2; TRBD2 matches 7 bases. This CDR3 spans 16 amino acids. J was trimmed by 2 bases and V by 5 bases; bases with no gene match: 8. Germline-derived CDR1 and CDR2 are SGHTA and FQGTGA. CDR3 region: CASSPPSGGNTGELFF. The CDR3 DNA follows: TGTGCCAGCAGCCCCCCTAGCGGAGGAAACACCGGGGAGCTGTTTTTT.

This clonotype appeared many times. V is TRBV28 and J is TRBJ2-7; a weak D match, TRBD2 (6 bases). The germline V and J ends were trimmed by 6 bases and 5 bases, with 23 bases remaining between them. Germline CDR1 MDHEN, CDR2 SYDVKM. The CDR3 spans 16 residues. Here the CDR3 reads CASSFPGGIERNEQYF. The CDR3 DNA sequence: TGTGCCAGCAGCTTTCCGGGCGGGATCGAGCGAAACGAGCAGTACTTC.

This clonotype has a count of ten or more. The chain employs TRBV30 and TRBJ1-1; D unresolved. Germline V lookup: CDR1 GTSNPN, CDR2 SVGIG (reference sequence). The CDR3 loop spans 12 amino acids. V was clipped by 3 bases and J by 6 bases, with 11 bases between them. CDR3 sequence reads: CAWRRESPEAFF. As DNA, the CDR3 is TGTGCCTGGAGGAGGGAATCCCCTGAAGCTTTCTTT.

V is TRBV19 and J is TRBJ2-5; 7 nucleotides align to TRBD1. This CDR3 is 13 amino acids long. The V gene end was trimmed by 3 bases and the J gene end by 5 bases; junction bases not matched to a gene: 3. Germline assignment: CDR1 LNHDA and CDR2 SQIVND (reference sequence). The CDR3 region is CASSIGTVETQYF. For the CDR3, the DNA is TGTGCCAGTAGTATTGGGACAGTTGAGACCCAGTACTTC.

The CDR3 region has the DNA TGTGCCAGCAGTTTAAGGAGCAGGGTGCAGGAGCAGTACTTC. This gives the protein CASSLRSRVQEQYF. The genes are TRBV27 and TRBJ2-7; D is perhaps TRBD1 (5 bases). CDR1 is MNHEY, CDR2 SMNVEV, per germline (reference sequence). The V gene lost 2 bases and the J gene lost 7 bases, with 15 bases spanning the gap. This CDR3 is built from 14 residues.

The chain uses TRBV7-2 and TRBJ1-3, with D perhaps TRBD1 (5 bases). The V end lost 1 base, the J end lost 0 bases, and 10 bases lay between the germline ends. This CDR3 comprises 16 residues. Germline V gene data show CDR1 as SGHTA and CDR2 as FQGNSA. DNA of the CDR3: TGTGCCAGCAGCTTAGGGGACTTACGCTCTGGAAACACCATATATTTT. As protein: CASSLGDLRSGNTIYF. The variable domain in full, with the rest retrieved from reference TRBV7-2 and TRBJ1-3, is GAGVSQSPSNKVTEKGKDVELRCDPISGHTALYWYRQSLGQGLEFLIYFQGNSAPDKSGLPSDRFSAERTGGSVSTLTIQRTQQEDSAVYLCASSLGDLRSGNTIYFGEGSWLTVV.

The chain employs TRBV6-1 and TRBJ2-2; D not resolved. The CDR3 sequence is 16 residues long. The germline V gene encodes CDR1 MNHNS and CDR2 SASEGT. V lost 10 bases and J 1 base, leaving 19 bases between the germline ends. The CDR3 nucleotides read TGTGCCAACCTCACCCCGAAGGTCTGGAACACCGGGGAGCTGTTTTTT. Translated: CANLTPKVWNTGELFF.

The chain couples TRBV6-2 or TRBV6-3 to TRBJ2-7, with D possibly matching TRBD1 (5 bases). Per the germline V gene, CDR1 is MNHEY and CDR2 is SVGEGT. V lost 10 bases and J 2 bases, leaving 21 bases between the germline ends. This CDR3 spans 15 amino acids. The CDR3, as DNA: TGTGCCAACCCAAACAGGTACCAACTAACCTACGAGCAGTACTTC. Its translation is CANPNRYQLTYEQYF.

There are a few counts of this clonotype. A much larger clone differs from this one at a single base, so this may be a read error. The genes are TRBV11-2 and TRBJ2-1; weak D call: TRBD1 (5 bases). The length of the CDR3 is 16 residues. Germline lookup yields CDR1 SGHAT and CDR2 FQNNGV. V lost 1 base to trimming and J lost 5 bases, with 15 bases between them. As DNA, the CDR3 is TGTGCCAGCAGCTTAGGTGCAGGGTTATTCCACAATGAGCAGTTCTTC. Residues: CASSLGAGLFHNEQFF.

The chain is built from TRBV28 and TRBJ2-2, with D possibly TRBD1 on 6 matching bases. The CDR3 covers 17 residues. Per germline, CDR1 MDHEN and CDR2 SYDVKM. V was pared by 8 bases and J by 0 bases, with 19 bases between. This CDR3 reads CASLITGPTTNTGELFF. Written as DNA, the CDR3 is TGTGCCAGCCTAATTACAGGGCCAACAACGAACACCGGGGAGCTGTTTTTT. The whole variable domain, remainder taken from reference TRBV28 and TRBJ2-2, is DVKVTQSSRYLVKRTGEKVFLECVQDMDHENMFWYRQDPGLGLRLIYFSYDVKMKEKGDIPEGYSVSREKKERFSLILESASTNQTSMYLCASLITGPTTNTGELFFGEGSRLTVL.

Comment on this clonotype: A read error is likely here: a far larger clone is one base away. The chain employs TRBV6-5 and TRBJ2-7; D is unclear. V shed 4 bases and J shed 2 bases, with 21 bases lying between them. The CDR3 runs 17 residues. The germline gives CDR1 MNHEY, CDR2 SVGAGI. CDR3 DNA: TGTGCCAGCAGTTCAGTTACGTCCCGGTCAAGGACCTACGAGCAGTACTTC. Protein product: CASSSVTSRSRTYEQYF.